This T cell receptor (beta chain) derives from a study of identical twins. The germline CDR1 and CDR2 sequences are SGHRS and YFSETQ. This CDR3 is built from 18 residues. The ends were cut back, 1 base at V and 7 bases at J, with 27 bases in the middle. Study conclusions and caveats: Twins showed weaker excess sharing in their beta out-of-frame sequences. Compared with models, monozygotic twins showed more out-of-frame TCR alpha sharing.

All donors were healthy, and all were Caucasian. cDNA carried unique molecular identifiers, and a universal primer site was added by template switching. Using its own MiXCR run on the 5' RACE reads, TCRdb lists one record per CDR3 protein. The sample records 1,800,000 or so distinct CDR3 sequences, about 32% being singletons. In regard to this clonotype: The target antigen is unknown.

The gene calls are TRBV5-1 and TRBJ2-7; a weak D match, TRBD2 (6 bases). This receptor was obtained from a newborn girl in good health. Sample: cord blood. The CDR3 loop reads CASSLSSARLLFYNEQYF. DNA for the CDR3: TGCGCCAGCAGCTTGTCTAGCGCCCGTTTACTTTTCTACAATGAGCAGTACTTC.